This entry describes one TCR beta chain. Its target is unknown. Repertoires were generated with immunoSEQ multiplex PCR, while TCRdb's copy carries only in-frame clones and drops some. The sample holds over 75,000 clones; 80% to 90% are singletons and the top ten take over 2%. The sample is drawn from a study of T cell responses to AZD1222 COVID-19 vaccine. General observations from the study: It should be noted that donors were predominantly white British and more often female, and clonal diversity was possibly underestimated. Spike-specific TCR repertoires showed rising breadth and depth after two AZD1222 doses. Close to half of all spike-specific TCRs reportedly target regions of the variants that are unmutated.

Germline V CDR1 and CDR2: MNHNS, SASEGT. This CDR3 contains 16 residues. V was pared by 3 bases and J by 1 base, with 15 bases between. V is TRBV6-1 and J is TRBJ1-1, with a weak D call TRBD1 (5 bases). Here the sequenced sample was peripheral blood, taken 28 days after the second AZD1222 dose. This clonotype was obtained from an adult who received the AZD1222 COVID-19 vaccine. The CDR3 region has the DNA TGTGCCAGCAGTGAGATCGGGGGATCCAGGAACACTGAAGCTTTCTTT. This encodes CASSEIGGSRNTEAFF.